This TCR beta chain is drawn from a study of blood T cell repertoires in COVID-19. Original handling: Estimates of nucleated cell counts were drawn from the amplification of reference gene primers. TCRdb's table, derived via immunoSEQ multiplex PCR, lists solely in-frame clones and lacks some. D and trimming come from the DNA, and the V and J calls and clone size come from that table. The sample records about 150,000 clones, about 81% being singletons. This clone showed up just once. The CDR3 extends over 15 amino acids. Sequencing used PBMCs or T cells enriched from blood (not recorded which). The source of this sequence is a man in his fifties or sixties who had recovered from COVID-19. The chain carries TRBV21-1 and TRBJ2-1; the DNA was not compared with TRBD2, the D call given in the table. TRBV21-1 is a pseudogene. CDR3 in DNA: TGTGCCAGCAGCAAAGGTGCGCGGGGTGAGAGTGAGCAGTTCTTC. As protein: CASSKGARGESEQFF.